This is a list of T cell receptor beta chains from one sample in a study of cytomegalovirus exposure and HLA in healthy donors. Assay: immunoSEQ multiplex PCR; the TCRdb copy retains only in-frame clones and omits some. The sample holds about 110,000 clones, approximately 90% seen once. The sequenced sample was PBMCs. The receptors were sampled from a young woman in good health and CMV-seropositive. Both conserved end residues are part of each CDR3. Each record gives: clone size, V gene, D gene, J gene, CDR3 DNA, CDR3 protein. A D gene is named only where the DNA matches it firmly. The size entry is marked missing in some rows and otherwise reads once, few, many or a size class.

abundance: -; v_gene: TRBV5-1; d_gene: TRBD1; j_gene: TRBJ2-1; CDR3nt: TGCGCCAGCAGCTTCGGACAGGGATGGAACAATGAGCAGTTCTTC; CDR3aa: CASSFGQGWNNEQFF
abundance: -; v_gene: TRBV6-1; d_gene: -; j_gene: TRBJ1-3; CDR3nt: TGTGCCAGCAGTGAGGGAGGAGCTGGAAACACCATATATTTT; CDR3aa: CASSEGGAGNTIYF
abundance: few; v_gene: TRBV6-6; d_gene: -; j_gene: TRBJ1-2; CDR3nt: TGTGCCAGCAGTTACTCGGGGGGGACGTATGGCTACACCTTC; CDR3aa: CASSYSGGTYGYTF
abundance: once; v_gene: TRBV6-5; d_gene: -; j_gene: TRBJ1-5; CDR3nt: TGTGCCAGTGCAAGGAGTTCTTATAGCAATCAGCCCCAGCATTTT; CDR3aa: CASARSSYSNQPQHF
abundance: -; v_gene: TRBV10-3; d_gene: -; j_gene: TRBJ1-5; CDR3nt: TGTGCCACCGGGGGGCGAGGTCAGCCCCAGCATTTT; CDR3aa: CATGGRGQPQHF
abundance: once; v_gene: TRBV29-1; d_gene: -; j_gene: TRBJ2-7; CDR3nt: TGCAGCGTTGATGGGCTAGCTCGCGAGCAGTACTTC; CDR3aa: CSVDGLAREQYF
abundance: once; v_gene: TRBV9; d_gene: -; j_gene: TRBJ2-1; CDR3nt: TGTGCCAGCAGCGTACGACTGGGCTCCTACAATGAGCAGTTCTTC; CDR3aa: CASSVRLGSYNEQFF
abundance: -; v_gene: TRBV9; d_gene: -; j_gene: TRBJ2-3; CDR3nt: TGTGCCAGCAGCGTAGAGCCGTCTGAAGATACGCAGTATTTT; CDR3aa: CASSVEPSEDTQYF
abundance: -; v_gene: TRBV7-9; d_gene: TRBD1; j_gene: TRBJ1-2; CDR3nt: TGTGCCAGCAGCTTCCAACAGGGGGCTGTCGGCTATGGCTACACCTTC; CDR3aa: CASSFQQGAVGYGYTF
abundance: -; v_gene: TRBV28; d_gene: -; j_gene: TRBJ2-7; CDR3nt: TGTGCCAGCAGTTTCGGAGGGGCTTTTACCTACGAGCAGTACTTC; CDR3aa: CASSFGGAFTYEQYF
abundance: -; v_gene: TRBV27; d_gene: -; j_gene: TRBJ2-2; CDR3nt: TGTGCCAGCAGTTCCTGGGACAAGAACACCGGGGAGCTGTTTTTT; CDR3aa: CASSSWDKNTGELFF
abundance: once; v_gene: TRBV15; d_gene: TRBD1; j_gene: TRBJ2-5; CDR3nt: TGTGCCACCCAAATTACCTATGACAGGGTTCTTACCAAGACCCAGTACTTC; CDR3aa: CATQITYDRVLTKTQYF
abundance: once; v_gene: TRBV28; d_gene: TRBD1; j_gene: TRBJ1-2; CDR3nt: TGTGCCAGCAGTATGGACAGGGTGACCCTTGGCTACACCTTC; CDR3aa: CASSMDRVTLGYTF
abundance: -; v_gene: TRBV10-3; d_gene: TRBD1; j_gene: TRBJ2-7; CDR3nt: TGTGCCATCCGGCAGGGGGCGATAGGTTACGAGCAGTACTTC; CDR3aa: CAIRQGAIGYEQYF
abundance: -; v_gene: TRBV7-2; d_gene: TRBD1; j_gene: TRBJ2-1; CDR3nt: TGTGCCAGCAGCCTCGGACAGGGGCCATACAATGAGCAGTTCTTC; CDR3aa: CASSLGQGPYNEQFF
abundance: -; v_gene: TRBV10-2; d_gene: TRBD1; j_gene: TRBJ2-5; CDR3nt: TGCGCCAGCAGTGGAACAGGGGACGGAGAGACCCAGTACTTC; CDR3aa: CASSGTGDGETQYF
abundance: -; v_gene: TRBV5-1; d_gene: -; j_gene: TRBJ2-7; CDR3nt: TGCGCCAGCAGCTTGTATGGCAGGGGCATCGACGAGCAGTACTTC; CDR3aa: CASSLYGRGIDEQYF
abundance: -; v_gene: TRBV7-3; d_gene: TRBD1; j_gene: TRBJ2-7; CDR3nt: TGTGCCAGCAGCTTGACGAGGGGGCTGTACTTC; CDR3aa: CASSLTRGLYF
abundance: -; v_gene: TRBV29-1; d_gene: -; j_gene: TRBJ2-5; CDR3nt: TGCAGCGTTGAACCGACAAGGGAGACCCAGTACTTC; CDR3aa: CSVEPTRETQYF
abundance: -; v_gene: TRBV18; d_gene: TRBD1; j_gene: TRBJ2-7; CDR3nt: TGTGCCAGCTCAGAACGGACAGGGGTTTTTGAGCAGTACTTC; CDR3aa: CASSERTGVFEQYF
abundance: -; v_gene: TRBV28; d_gene: TRBD2; j_gene: TRBJ2-7; CDR3nt: TGTGCCTCAAGGCTAGCGGGAGAGAAAGAGCAGTACTTC; CDR3aa: CASRLAGEKEQYF
abundance: -; v_gene: TRBV19; d_gene: -; j_gene: TRBJ1-6; CDR3nt: TGTGCCAGTAGTACCCGGACAGACAATTCACCCCTCCACTTT; CDR3aa: CASSTRTDNSPLHF
abundance: once; v_gene: TRBV4-1; d_gene: -; j_gene: TRBJ2-2; CDR3nt: TGCGCCAGCAGCCAAGACGGGTGGAGGGAAAACACCGGGGAGCTGTTTTTT; CDR3aa: CASSQDGWRENTGELFF
abundance: -; v_gene: TRBV19; d_gene: TRBD1; j_gene: TRBJ1-6; CDR3nt: TGTGCCAGTAGTATAAGGACAGGGGGTATGGATTCACCCCTCCACTTT; CDR3aa: CASSIRTGGMDSPLHF
abundance: -; v_gene: TRBV5-4; d_gene: -; j_gene: TRBJ2-3; CDR3nt: TGTGCCAGCAGCTTGGAGTCTATAGAAGATACGCAGTATTTT; CDR3aa: CASSLESIEDTQYF
abundance: -; v_gene: TRBV6-1; d_gene: TRBD1; j_gene: TRBJ2-7; CDR3nt: TGTGCCAGCTGGACAGGGGTCTACGAGCAGTACTTC; CDR3aa: CASWTGVYEQYF
abundance: -; v_gene: TRBV2; d_gene: TRBD1; j_gene: TRBJ1-4; CDR3nt: TGTGCCAGCAGTGAAGGGAAGGGACAGATTAATGAAAAACTGTTTTTT; CDR3aa: CASSEGKGQINEKLFF
abundance: -; v_gene: TRBV5-1; d_gene: TRBD1; j_gene: TRBJ2-1; CDR3nt: TGCGCCAGCAGCTTGTGGGGGACAGGGGGATACAATGAGCAGTTCTTC; CDR3aa: CASSLWGTGGYNEQFF
abundance: -; v_gene: TRBV29-1; d_gene: -; j_gene: TRBJ1-4; CDR3nt: TGCAGCGCCCGGGACGAGGGACTTAATGAAAAACTGTTTTTT; CDR3aa: CSARDEGLNEKLFF
abundance: -; v_gene: TRBV6-1; d_gene: TRBD1; j_gene: TRBJ2-7; CDR3nt: TGTGCCAGCAGTGGGGACAGGGAATACCCCGGCGAGCAGTACTTC; CDR3aa: CASSGDREYPGEQYF
abundance: -; v_gene: TRBV29-1; d_gene: TRBD1; j_gene: TRBJ1-4; CDR3nt: TGCAGCGTTGAAGATCCCCGGACAGGGAAACTGTTTTTT; CDR3aa: CSVEDPRTGKLFF